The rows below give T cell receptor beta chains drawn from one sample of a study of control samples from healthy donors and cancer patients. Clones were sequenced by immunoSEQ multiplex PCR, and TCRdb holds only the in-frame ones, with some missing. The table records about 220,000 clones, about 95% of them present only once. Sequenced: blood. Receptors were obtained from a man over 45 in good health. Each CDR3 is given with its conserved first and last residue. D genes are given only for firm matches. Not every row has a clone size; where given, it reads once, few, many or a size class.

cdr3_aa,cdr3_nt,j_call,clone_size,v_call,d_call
CASSLVSSPLHF,TGTGCCAGCAGCTTGGTTAGCTCACCCCTCCACTTT,TRBJ1-6,-,TRBV5-8,-
CAWRSGEYNGYTF,TGTGCCTGGAGATCAGGAGAATATAACGGCTACACCTTC,TRBJ1-2,once,TRBV30,-
CASSYIREFF,TGTGCCAGTTCCTACATTAGGGAGTTCTTC,TRBJ2-1,-,TRBV6-5,-
CASSPRQGSNTEAFF,TGTGCCAGCAGCCCGCGACAGGGGTCGAACACTGAAGCTTTCTTT,TRBJ1-1,-,TRBV7-9,TRBD1
CASSRGGGGPGAFF,TGTGCCAGCAGCCGGGGAGGAGGGGGGCCAGGGGCTTTCTTT,TRBJ1-1,-,TRBV3-1/TRBV3-2,-
CASSPDWNQPQHF,TGTGCCAGCAGTCCTGACTGGAATCAGCCCCAGCATTTT,TRBJ1-5,-,TRBV7-3,-
CASTHQSGAGETQYF,TGTGCCAGCACCCATCAATCGGGTGCTGGAGAGACCCAGTACTTC,TRBJ2-5,-,TRBV6-5,-
CASRGTPDANYGYTF,TGTGCCAGCAGGGGGACACCCGACGCTAACTATGGCTACACCTTC,TRBJ1-2,-,TRBV28,-
CASSQAVFGSLNTEAFF,TGTGCCAGCAGCCAAGCAGTCTTCGGGTCCTTGAACACTGAAGCTTTCTTT,TRBJ1-1,-,TRBV3-1/TRBV3-2,-
CASSYGNTYNSPLHF,TGTGCCAGCAGTTACGGCAATACCTATAATTCACCCCTCCACTTT,TRBJ1-6,-,TRBV6-5,-
CASRTGLNEKLFF,TGCGCCAGCCGGACAGGGCTGAATGAAAAACTGTTTTTT,TRBJ1-4,-,TRBV5-1,TRBD1
CAILKGLAGGLHPTDTQYF,TGTGCCATCCTCAAAGGATTAGCGGGGGGCCTCCATCCCACAGATACGCAGTATTTT,TRBJ2-3,once,TRBV28,TRBD2
CASSGPGDTEAFF,TGTGCCAGCTCGGGACCTGGCGACACTGAAGCTTTCTTT,TRBJ1-1,-,TRBV18,-
CASSRSTGELFF,TGCGCCAGCAGTAGGAGCACCGGGGAGCTGTTTTTT,TRBJ2-2,-,TRBV10-1,-
CASSPGAPGDTGELFF,TGTGCCAGCTCACCAGGAGCTCCCGGGGACACCGGGGAGCTGTTTTTT,TRBJ2-2,-,TRBV18,-
CATSSGSVSYNEQFF,TGTGCCACCAGCAGCGGGTCAGTATCCTACAATGAGCAGTTCTTC,TRBJ2-1,-,TRBV15,-
CASSLGYGGELFF,TGTGCCAGCAGCTTAGGCTACGGCGGGGAGCTGTTTTTT,TRBJ2-2,-,TRBV13,-
CASSPGPLDYQPQHF,TGTGCCAGCAGCCCCGGGCCCCTTGACTATCAGCCCCAGCATTTT,TRBJ1-5,-,TRBV27,-
CASSEFTGAPLEKLFF,TGTGCCAGCAGTGAATTTACAGGGGCGCCTTTGGAAAAACTGTTTTTT,TRBJ1-4,-,TRBV6-1,TRBD1
CASSSLTGTESFFNYGYTF,TGTGCCAGTAGTTCCCTTACCGGGACGGAGAGTTTTTTTAACTATGGCTACACCTTC,TRBJ1-2,-,TRBV19,-
CASSDDSSRRSSNYGYTF,TGTGCCAGCAGTGATGATAGCTCCCGACGGAGCTCTAACTATGGCTACACCTTC,TRBJ1-2,-,TRBV6-1,-
CASTPTGANYGYTF,TGTGCCAGCACCCCCACCGGAGCTAACTATGGCTACACCTTC,TRBJ1-2,-,TRBV7-9,-
CASSRRENQPQHF,TGTGCCAGCAGCCGCAGGGAGAATCAGCCCCAGCATTTT,TRBJ1-5,-,TRBV9,-
CASSYDQNTGELFF,TGCGCCAGCAGCTACGACCAGAACACCGGGGAGCTGTTTTTT,TRBJ2-2,once,TRBV5-1,-
CASSRRDYNSPLHF,TGCGCCAGCAGCCGTCGGGATTATAATTCACCCCTCCACTTT,TRBJ1-6,-,TRBV4-3,-
CASSLDRGHQPQHF,TGCGCCAGCAGCTTGGACAGGGGGCATCAGCCCCAGCATTTT,TRBJ1-5,-,TRBV5-1,TRBD1
CASSFRMYGYTF,TGCGCCAGCAGCTTTAGGATGTATGGCTACACCTTC,TRBJ1-2,-,TRBV5-1,-
CASSPGGRAIEKLFF,TGTGCCAGTAGCCCCGGGGGACGGGCTATTGAAAAACTGTTTTTT,TRBJ1-4,once,TRBV19,-
CASSPTGAGNTIYF,TGTGCCAGCAGCCCGACAGGGGCTGGAAACACCATATATTTT,TRBJ1-3,once,TRBV3-1/TRBV3-2,TRBD1
CASSQGSNQPQHF,TGTGCCAGCAGTCAAGGGAGCAATCAGCCCCAGCATTTT,TRBJ1-5,-,TRBV6-4,-
CASTDRVAGGEKLFF,TGTGCCAGCACGGACCGGGTCGCTGGAGGGGAAAAACTGTTTTTT,TRBJ1-4,-,TRBV7-2,-
CASSLSHSGANVLTF,TGTGCCAGCAGTTTAAGTCACTCTGGGGCCAACGTCCTGACTTTC,TRBJ2-6,-,TRBV28,-
CASSEPGVETQYF,TGCGCCAGCAGTGAGCCAGGGGTCGAGACCCAGTACTTC,TRBJ2-5,-,TRBV10-2,-
CASSDSTGGADTQYF,TGTGCCAGCAGTGACTCGACGGGGGGGGCCGATACGCAGTATTTT,TRBJ2-3,-,TRBV6-4,TRBD2
CASSLRTGQETQYF,TGCGCCAGCAGTCTCCGGACAGGCCAAGAGACCCAGTACTTC,TRBJ2-5,-,TRBV5-1,TRBD1
CATSDFDEGPGGYTF,TGTGCCACCAGTGATTTCGACGAGGGCCCCGGGGGCTACACCTTC,TRBJ1-2,once,TRBV24-1,-